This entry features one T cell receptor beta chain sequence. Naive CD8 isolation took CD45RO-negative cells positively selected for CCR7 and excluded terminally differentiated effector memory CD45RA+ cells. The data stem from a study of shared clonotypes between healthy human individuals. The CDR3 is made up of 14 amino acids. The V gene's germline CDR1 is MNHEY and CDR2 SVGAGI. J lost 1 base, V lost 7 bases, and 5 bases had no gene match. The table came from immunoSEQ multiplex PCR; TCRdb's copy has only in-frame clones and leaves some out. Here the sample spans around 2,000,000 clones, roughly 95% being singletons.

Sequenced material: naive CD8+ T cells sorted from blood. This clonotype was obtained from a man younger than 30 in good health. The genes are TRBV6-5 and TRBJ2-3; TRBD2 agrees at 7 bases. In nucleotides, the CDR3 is TGTGCCAGCACGGATGGGGGGGGCACAGATACGCAGTATTTT. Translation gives CASTDGGGTDTQYF.